This T cell receptor (beta chain) was found in a study of T cell changes during pregnancy in multiple sclerosis. This CDR3 is 15 amino acids long. Losses at the gene ends were 2 bases for V and 6 bases for J; bases not matched to a gene: 1. Germline V gene data show CDR1 as MDHEN and CDR2 as SYDVKM. TCRdb keeps only in-frame clones here, not all; method: immunoSEQ multiplex PCR. Among 43,000 or so clones listed, over 90% were seen once. The chain carries TRBV28 and TRBJ2-1; TRBD2 matches 13 bases. The TCR sequence derives from a female donor with multiple sclerosis, enrolled in a pregnancy study. This sample comprised peripheral blood, obtained in the third trimester of pregnancy. CDR3 DNA sequence: TGTGCCAGCAGTTTACGACTAGCGGGAGGCAATGAGCAGTTCTTC. It translates to CASSLRLAGGNEQFF.